This entry lists 23 T cell receptor beta chains sequenced from one sample in a study of T cells in Graves' hyperthyroidism and ophthalmopathy (dated by TCRdb to between 2019 and 2020). Library preparation used multiplex PCR. The sequencer was an Illumina HiSeq 2000. The TCR beta CDR3 regions were amplified from the RNA transcripts. The TCR CDR3 was subjected to a first round of RT-PCR using the HTBI primer set and the Qiagen OneStep RT-PCR kit. TCRdb reprocessed the public reads (quality trimming at Q25 with fastp, clone calling with MiXCR) and kept in-frame beta chains. Rows merge per CDR3 protein into single entries with the most common DNA and genes. This sample is represented by about 640,000 distinct CDR3 sequences; more than 20% of them were singletons. Clones ranked in the top ten supply around a third of the sample. The sample consisted of blood. Source of these receptors: a man aged 30 to 39 with Graves' ophthalmopathy.

The chain couples TRBV7-9 to TRBJ2-1, with TRBD1 identical over 7 bases. This CDR3 spans 18 amino acids. CDR1 and CDR2 (germline): SEHNR, FQNEAQ (reference sequence). The J segment lost 0 bases and the V segment lost 3 bases, leaving 11 bases of the junction unmatched. CDR3 in DNA: TGTGCCAGCAGCTTGATCCTCGGGACAGCAAGCTCCTACAATGAGCAGTTCTTC. This encodes CASSLILGTASSYNEQFF.

This clonotype has at least ten counts. V gene TRBV30 combines with J gene TRBJ2-5; TRBD2 agrees at 8 bases. V was clipped by 0 bases and J by 7 bases; unmatched bases: 4. Germline CDR1 GTSNPN, CDR2 SVGIG (reference sequence). The CDR3 has 13 amino acids. The CDR3 sequence: CAWSVLAGATQYF. Here the CDR3 DNA reads TGTGCCTGGAGTGTGCTAGCGGGTGCGACCCAGTACTTC.

The V and J genes are TRBV3-1 and TRBJ2-1; TRBD1 aligns across 9 bases. Trimming took 1 base from V and 2 from J; bases not matched to a gene: 3. This CDR3 contains 16 residues. Germline V gene sequence: CDR1 LGHDT, CDR2 YNNKEL (reference sequence). CDR3 bases: TGTGCCAGCAGCCAAGCCGGGACAGGGACCTACAATGAGCAGTTCTTC. It codes for CASSQAGTGTYNEQFF.

The rearrangement uses TRBV10-3 and TRBJ1-5; D uncertain. The germline V gene has CDR1 ENHRY and CDR2 SYGVKD. The V end was cut by 6 bases, the J end by 3 bases, with 9 bases between. The CDR3 contains 13 residues. CDR3 sequence: CAIRDGDNQPQHF. The CDR3 coding sequence is TGTGCCATCAGGGACGGAGACAATCAGCCCCAGCATTTT.

This clonotype was seen repeatedly, ten times or more. J is TRBJ2-1 and V is TRBV2, with 7 bases aligning to TRBD1. The CDR3 length is 15 residues. CDR1 and CDR2 from the germline V gene are SNHLY and FYNNEI. After removal of 6 bases from V and 2 bases from J, the junction contained 7 bases not matched to a gene. CDR3 in amino acids: CASSLRQGTYNEQFF. In nucleotides, the CDR3 is TGTGCCAGCAGCCTGCGACAGGGTACCTACAATGAGCAGTTCTTC.

The CDR3: CASSFLSRVETQYF. The CDR3 DNA sequence: TGTGCCAGCAGCTTTTTAAGTAGGGTAGAGACCCAGTACTTC. V usage is TRBV13 and J usage is TRBJ2-5; no reliable D call. Trimming removed 3 bases at V and 4 bases at J, with 12 bases between. CDR3 length equals 14 residues. Germline values: CDR1 PRHDT, CDR2 FYEKMQ (reference sequence).

The CDR3 loop is CASSYGLTGLVYGYTF. CDR3 in DNA: TGTGCCAGCAGTTACGGGTTAACAGGGTTGGTCTATGGCTACACCTTC. The chain carries TRBV6-2 or TRBV6-3 and TRBJ1-2; perhaps TRBD1 as D (6 bases). Germline lookup yields CDR1 MNHEY and CDR2 SVGEGT. V was cut by 2 bases and J by 4 bases, with 17 bases left in between. The CDR3 length is 16 residues.

The gene calls are TRBV10-3 and TRBJ2-5; 9 bases fit TRBD1. Germline CDR1 reads ENHRY; CDR2 reads SYGVKD. V gave up 5 bases and J gave up 5 bases; unmatched junction bases: 6. CDR3 length: 14 amino acids. The CDR3 DNA is TGTGCCATCAGTACTTACAGGGGGCACGAGACCCAGTACTTC. This gives the protein CAISTYRGHETQYF.

This clonotype was detected only once. One base away lies a much larger clone, so this may be a sequencing read error. The rearrangement links TRBV30 to TRBJ1-1; TRBD1 agrees at 10 bases. The CDR3 has 14 residues. In germline, CDR1 is GTSNPN, CDR2 SVGIG (reference sequence). The ends lost 3 bases at V and 5 bases at J; junction bases unmatched: 6. CDR3 amino acids: CAWRVGQGGTEAFF. In nucleotides, the CDR3 is TGTGCCTGGAGAGTAGGACAGGGGGGGACTGAAGCTTTCTTT.

The V gene is TRBV6-1, the J gene TRBJ1-4; D remains ambiguous. V was cut by 6 bases and J by 4 bases, with 12 bases left in between. Germline V CDR1 and CDR2: MNHNS, SASEGT. This CDR3 spans 14 amino acids. In DNA, the CDR3 is TGTGCCAGCAGGCCCGGACTAAATAATGAAAAACTGTTTTTT. It codes for CASRPGLNNEKLFF.

The J gene is TRBJ2-1, the V gene TRBV6-1; 10 bases line up with TRBD2. The CDR3 extends over 16 amino acids. Germline V gene data show CDR1 as MNHNS and CDR2 as SASEGT. Germline trimming cut 6 bases from V and 1 base from J; bases unmatched to any gene: 6. CDR3 DNA: TGTGCCAGCAGATCCGAAGCGGGAGGGTCCTACAATGAGCAGTTCTTC. This translates into CASRSEAGGSYNEQFF.

This chain uses TRBV5-4 with TRBJ2-6; perhaps D is TRBD1 or TRBD2 (6 bases each). The CDR3 contains 16 residues. V was cut by 4 bases and J by 4 bases, with 15 bases left in between. Germline values: CDR1 SGHNT, CDR2 YYREEE (reference sequence). CDR3 loop: CASSRLGGTGANVLTF. CDR3 bases: TGTGCCAGCAGCCGGTTAGGGGGGACGGGGGCCAACGTCCTGACTTTC.

The V gene is TRBV28, the J gene TRBJ2-7; tentative D call: TRBD2 (7 bases). Between the trimmed V and J ends, which lost 5 bases and 6 bases, there was a span of 14 bases. The CDR3 runs to 13 residues. In germline, CDR1 is MDHEN, CDR2 SYDVKM. The chain's CDR3 is CASSRGGEGEQYF. The CDR3 DNA reads TGTGCCAGCAGTCGAGGGGGGGAAGGCGAGCAGTACTTC.

This clonotype appeared a few times. This chain joins TRBV28 and TRBJ1-2, with 9 bases lining up with TRBD1. The CDR3 is made up of 14 amino acids. Germline V gene data show CDR1 as MDHEN and CDR2 as SYDVKM. V lost 4 bases to trimming and J lost 7 bases; unmatched junction nucleotides: 7. CDR3 protein: CASSYGTGPIGYTF. CDR3 in DNA: TGTGCCAGCAGTTACGGGACAGGGCCTATTGGCTACACCTTC.

This clonotype was observed a handful of times. This chain links TRBV7-8 with TRBJ2-7, with 11 bases lining up with TRBD1. V trimming: 0 bases; J trimming: 6 bases; junction bases outside the gene matches: 4. CDR1 SGHVS and CDR2 FQNEAQ come from the germline V gene. The CDR3 has 15 amino acids. CDR3 DNA sequence: TGTGCCAGCAGCTTAGCCGGACAGGGGGCGCGCGAGCAGTACTTC. Protein product: CASSLAGQGAREQYF.

This clonotype was counted ten times or more. The chain is built from TRBV28 and TRBJ1-5; D is unclear. The CDR3 has 13 residues. The germline gives CDR1 MDHEN, CDR2 SYDVKM. V was trimmed by 3 bases and J by 6 bases, leaving 9 bases between them. The CDR3 DNA follows: TGTGCCAGCAGTTTTTCGGAGAGTCAGCCCCAGCATTTT. This sequence encodes CASSFSESQPQHF.

This clonotype was counted a few times. The J gene is TRBJ1-1, the V gene TRBV29-1; D is unclear. There are 13 residues in the CDR3. V was shortened by 4 bases and J by 3 bases, with 12 bases between the two germline ends. CDR1 is SQVTM, CDR2 ANQGSEA, per germline. CDR3 DNA sequence: TGCAGCGTTGGGAGGGTTTGGGACACTGAAGCTTTCTTT. Protein sequence: CSVGRVWDTEAFF.

This clonotype was seen ten or more times. Here the CDR3 DNA reads TGTGCCAGCAGCCGAGGGGGACTAGCGGGGTCAGATACGCAGTATTTT. This translates into CASSRGGLAGSDTQYF. The chain employs TRBV7-2 and TRBJ2-3; the match to TRBD2 covers 13 bases. The CDR3 consists of 16 residues. The germline V gene encodes CDR1 SGHTA and CDR2 FQGNSA. V shed 5 bases, J shed 4 bases, and the junction held 6 bases outside the gene matches. Based on the CDR3 plus reference TRBV7-2 and TRBJ2-3, the full variable domain is GAGVSQSPSNKVTEKGKDVELRCDPISGHTALYWYRQSLGQGLEFLIYFQGNSAPDKSGLPSDRFSAERTGGSVSTLTIQRTQQEDSAVYLCASSRGGLAGSDTQYFGPGTRLTVL.

This clonotype was seen only a few times. The gene calls are TRBV28 and TRBJ1-2, with TRBD1 matching 7 bases. The CDR3 consists of 15 residues. V was clipped by 5 bases and J by 4 bases; unmatched bases: 10. Germline CDR1 reads MDHEN; CDR2 reads SYDVKM. The chain's CDR3 is CASSLRDRGPYGYTF. The DNA of the CDR3 is TGTGCCAGCAGTCTACGGGACAGAGGGCCCTATGGCTACACCTTC.

The gene calls are TRBV4-3 and TRBJ2-5, with D possibly being TRBD1 or TRBD2 (7 bases each). CDR1 and CDR2 (germline): LGHNA, YSLEER. The V end was cut by 4 bases, the J end by 7 bases, with 31 bases between. This CDR3 contains 19 residues. For the CDR3, the DNA is TGCGCCAGCAGCCTCCCGCCAAGGGGGTCGCAGGGGGGGCCGATGACCCAGTACTTC. Its translation: CASSLPPRGSQGGPMTQYF.

This clonotype was found a few times. The J gene is TRBJ1-2, the V gene TRBV29-1; 7 bases are shared with TRBD1. Trimming removed 6 bases from V and 2 bases from J; junction bases left unmatched: 6. Germline CDR1 SQVTM, CDR2 ANQGSEA. The CDR3 length is 13 residues. The CDR3 sequence is CSVHRGGNYGYTF. Here the CDR3 DNA reads TGCAGCGTGCACAGGGGAGGAAACTATGGCTACACCTTC. Supplemented by reference TRBV29-1 and TRBJ1-2, the full variable domain reads SAVISQKPSRDICQRGTSLTIQCQVDSQVTMMFWYRQQPGQSLTLIATANQGSEATYESGFVIDKFPISRPNLTFSTLTVSNMSPEDSSIYLCSVHRGGNYGYTFGSGTRLTVV.

V is TRBV27 and J is TRBJ2-1; possible D gene TRBD1, 7 bases. The CDR3 contains 16 residues. Germline CDR1 is MNHEY and CDR2 is SMNVEV (reference sequence). V lost 1 base and J 5 bases, leaving 15 bases between the germline ends. This chain's CDR3 is CASSLLSGGIDNEQFF. CDR3 nucleotide sequence: TGTGCCAGCAGTTTATTGTCAGGGGGGATCGACAATGAGCAGTTCTTC.

This clonotype showed up just once. The rearrangement joins TRBV5-1 to TRBJ2-6; 11 bases align to TRBD2. CDR3 size: 19 residues. After removal of 2 bases from V and 2 bases from J, the junction contained 9 bases not matched to a gene. CDR1 is SGHRS, CDR2 YFSETQ, per germline. CDR3: CASSFWNSGRAAGANVLTF. CDR3 nucleotides: TGCGCCAGCAGCTTTTGGAATAGCGGGAGGGCAGCTGGGGCCAACGTCCTGACTTTC. The whole variable domain, filled in from reference TRBV5-1 and TRBJ2-6, reads KAGVTQTPRYLIKTRGQQVTLSCSPISGHRSVSWYQQTPGQGLQFLFEYFSETQRNKGNFPGRFSGRQFSNSRSEMNVSTLELGDSALYLCASSFWNSGRAAGANVLTFGAGSRLTVL.